This TCR beta chain was observed in a study of control samples from healthy donors and cancer patients. The CDR3 runs to 14 residues. From germline, CDR1 is LNHDA and CDR2 SQIVND (reference sequence). V lost 7 bases and J lost 6, with 18 bases in between. Sequencing used immunoSEQ multiplex PCR; TCRdb keeps in-frame clones, though not all of them. Here the sample spans 200,000 to 250,000 clones, roughly 94% being singletons. Sequenced input: blood. V and J are TRBV19 and TRBJ1-1, with D uncertain. The clonotype was recovered from a man aged 50-59 years in good health. The CDR3 DNA is TGTGCCAGTAAATTTTACAGAAACGACGCTGAAGCTTTCTTT. Protein sequence: CASKFYRNDAEAFF.